Shown below are 12 T cell receptor beta chains from a single sample sequenced in a study of identical twins. TCRdb re-derived calls from the 5' RACE reads in MiXCR, one entry per CDR3 protein. The data show a few hundred thousand distinct CDR3 sequences, roughly 15% seen once. The same data also went into a second study, on yellow fever vaccine responses in identical twins.

Sample: CD4+ T cells sorted from blood. These receptors were obtained from a woman aged 18-35 years in good health.

The chain is built from TRBV5-1 and TRBJ2-3; perhaps TRBD1 as D (6 bases). This CDR3 comprises 16 residues. Between the trimmed V and J ends, which lost 1 base and 0 bases, there was a span of 12 bases. Germline V CDR1 and CDR2: SGHRS, YFSETQ. This chain's CDR3 is CASSLWTDSSTDTQYF. CDR3 bases: TGCGCCAGCAGCTTGTGGACAGACTCTAGCACAGATACGCAGTATTTT.

The chain combines TRBV5-1 with TRBJ2-1, with 15 positions matching TRBD2. The V segment lost 4 bases and the J segment 9 bases; nucleotides outside the gene matches: 11. Germline loops: CDR1 SGHRS, CDR2 YFSETQ. The length of the CDR3 is 17 residues. This CDR3 reads CASSPGLAGGPGGEQFF. Written as DNA, the CDR3 is TGCGCCAGCAGCCCGGGACTAGCGGGGGGCCCGGGGGGTGAGCAGTTCTTC.

This clonotype showed up just a few times. The CDR3 nucleotides read TGTGCCAGCAGTTACTCCCGGACAGGGCACAATCAGCCCCAGCATTTT. Residues: CASSYSRTGHNQPQHF. The rearrangement uses TRBV6-5 and TRBJ1-5; 8 bases align to TRBD1. Germline CDR1 and CDR2: MNHEY and SVGAGI. This CDR3 is built from 16 residues. Germline trimming cut 0 bases from V and 3 bases from J; bases unmatched to any gene: 4.

A few counts support this clonotype. The chain combines TRBV9 with TRBJ2-7, with 7 bases lining up with TRBD2. CDR3 length: 17 residues. Germline V gene data show CDR1 as SGDLS and CDR2 as YYNGEE. The junction had 19 bases not matched to a gene; V was cut back by 0 bases and J by 10 bases. The CDR3 sequence: CASSVEGDLGLQREQYF. The CDR3 DNA reads as TGTGCCAGCAGCGTAGAAGGAGACCTGGGCCTTCAGCGGGAACAGTACTTC.

The chain couples TRBV10-3 to TRBJ2-2; D is undetermined. The V gene's germline CDR1 is ENHRY and CDR2 SYGVKD. This CDR3 has 12 amino acids. V was shortened by 4 bases and J by 4 bases, with 4 bases between the two germline ends. The CDR3 sequence is CAISVPTGELFF. In DNA, the CDR3 is TGTGCCATCAGTGTTCCCACCGGGGAGCTGTTTTTT.

In this sample, this clonotype turned up a few times. This chain uses TRBV5-6 with TRBJ2-3; D unclear. CDR1 and CDR2 from the germline V gene are SGHDT and YYEEEE. The CDR3 is 14 residues long. Trimming shortened V by 6 bases and J by 2 bases, and 13 bases separated the two germline ends. CDR3 in DNA: TGTGCCAGCAACCTCGCCGGATTCACAGATACGCAGTATTTT. Protein sequence: CASNLAGFTDTQYF.

V and J are TRBV12-3 or TRBV12-4 and TRBJ2-5, with D tentatively TRBD2 (6 bases). V shed 7 bases and J shed 2 bases, with 11 bases lying between them. CDR3 length: 13 residues. The CDR3 loop reads CASTLGLQETQYF. As DNA, the CDR3 is TGTGCCAGCACCCTGGGACTGCAAGAGACCCAGTACTTC.

The chain joins TRBV28 to TRBJ1-5, with D perhaps TRBD1 (6 bases). The CDR3 has 15 amino acids. Trimming stripped 3 bases from V and 4 bases from J, with 13 bases between. Germline V CDR1 and CDR2: MDHEN, SYDVKM. CDR3 region: CASSFTDRRNQPQHF. Written as DNA, the CDR3 is TGTGCCAGCAGTTTTACAGACAGGAGAAATCAGCCCCAGCATTTT.

The table lists this clonotype with a count of one. The gene calls are TRBV5-4 and TRBJ2-2; D is perhaps TRBD1 (6 bases). The germline CDR1 and CDR2 sequences are SGHNT and YYREEE (reference sequence). The CDR3 has 16 residues. V shed 4 bases and J shed 1 base, with 14 bases lying between them. CDR3 DNA sequence: TGTGCCAGCAGCCCTGGGCACAGGGTGAACACCGGGGAGCTGTTTTTT. Encoded protein: CASSPGHRVNTGELFF.

This clonotype was found a few times. This chain links TRBV7-9 with TRBJ2-7; the D is unclear. Germline loops: CDR1 SEHNR, CDR2 FQNEAQ (reference sequence). The germline V and J ends were trimmed by 3 bases and 4 bases, with 10 bases remaining between them. CDR3 length: 13 residues. CDR3 sequence: CASSLGGPYEQYV. The CDR3, as DNA: TGTGCCAGCAGCTTGGGTGGGCCTTACGAGCAGTACGTC.

The chain couples TRBV5-1 to TRBJ2-5; 7 bases are a match to TRBD1. The germline V gene has CDR1 SGHRS and CDR2 YFSETQ. The J segment lost 3 bases and the V segment lost 4 bases, leaving 6 bases of the junction unmatched. The CDR3 is 14 residues long. CDR3 amino acids: CASSHYDREETQYF. The CDR3 nucleotides are TGCGCCAGCAGCCACTATGACAGGGAAGAGACCCAGTACTTC.

This clonotype appeared a few times. The chain couples TRBV20-1 to TRBJ2-7; TRBD2 agrees at 13 bases. The V segment lost 7 bases and the J segment 5 bases; nucleotides outside the gene matches: 5. This CDR3 is built from 13 residues. Germline CDR1 is DFQATT and CDR2 is SNEGSKA (reference sequence). CDR3 protein: CSGGLAGDDEQYF. The CDR3 DNA is TGCAGTGGTGGACTAGCGGGAGACGACGAGCAGTACTTC.